This record concerns one TCR beta chain sequence. The V and J ends lost 3 bases and 3 bases, in that order; junction bases with no gene match: 4. This CDR3 contains 15 residues. Germline loops: CDR1 LGHNA, CDR2 YNFKEQ. The source of the sample is a study of T cells in Graves' hyperthyroidism and ophthalmopathy. RNA transcripts yielded amplified TCR beta CDR3 regions. Primed by the HTBI set, a first-round RT-PCR was run on the TCR CDR3. TCRdb analysed the multiplex PCR reads with MiXCR anew, one entry per CDR3 protein. The sample lists 450,000 to 650,000 distinct CDR3 sequences; approximately 15% were seen once.

The V gene is TRBV4-2, the J gene TRBJ2-7; TRBD1 matches at 11 bases. Sequencing was performed on blood. The sequence derives from a woman aged 18-29 years with Graves' ophthalmopathy. The DNA for the CDR3 is TGTGCCAGCAGCCAGGGGACAGGGGGACTCTACGAGCAGTACTTC. It yields the protein CASSQGTGGLYEQYF.